The 28 T cell receptor beta chains below all came from one sample that was sequenced in a study of blood T cell repertoires in COVID-19. Only in-frame clones appear in the TCRdb table, and some are missing; sequencing was by immunoSEQ multiplex PCR. Found here are roughly 97,000 clones, about 80% of them singletons; the top ten hold more than 9%. Sequenced sample: peripheral blood. The source is a man aged 65-85 years with acute or convalescent COVID-19.

In this sample, this clone turned up once. The chain is built from TRBV9 and TRBJ2-1; D possibly corresponds to TRBD1 (5 bases). The CDR3 sequence is 15 residues long. Germline-derived CDR1 and CDR2 are SGDLS and YYNGEE. V was pared by 0 bases and J by 9 bases, with 16 bases between. CDR3 sequence reads: CASSVESRVSREQFF. The DNA of the CDR3 is TGTGCCAGCAGCGTAGAATCCAGGGTGAGCCGTGAGCAGTTCTTC.

This clone was detected ten times or more. The J gene is TRBJ2-5, the V gene TRBV10-3, with D unresolved. The V gene lost 2 bases and the J gene lost 2 bases, with 12 bases spanning the gap. Germline V gives CDR1 ENHRY, CDR2 SYGVKD. CDR3 length: 15 amino acids. The CDR3 sequence: CAISERQQLQETQYF. CDR3 nucleotide sequence: TGTGCCATCAGTGAGCGCCAGCAACTACAAGAGACCCAGTACTTC.

The V call is TRBV2, the J call TRBJ2-2, with D perhaps TRBD2 (6 bases). CDR3 length: 13 residues. Germline values: CDR1 SNHLY, CDR2 FYNNEI. The ends were cut back, 6 bases at V and 13 bases at J, with 18 bases in the middle. This CDR3 is CASRVLIVEGLFF. The CDR3 region has the DNA TGTGCCAGCAGGGTCCTCATCGTGGAGGGGCTGTTTTTT.

The V gene is TRBV27, the J gene TRBJ2-3, with a tentative D call TRBD1 (5 bases). V lost 6 bases, J lost 5 bases, and 15 bases lay in between. The CDR3 spans 14 residues. The V gene's germline CDR1 is MNHEY and CDR2 SMNVEV (reference sequence). The CDR3, as DNA: TGTGCCAGCAGAGCCAGGGCGTTCGGAGATACGCAGTATTTT. As protein: CASRARAFGDTQYF.

This sequence joins TRBV11-2 and TRBJ2-7, with TRBD2 identical over 8 bases. This CDR3 has 16 amino acids. The germline CDR1 and CDR2 sequences are SGHAT and FQNNGV. V was pared by 3 bases and J by 5 bases, with 12 bases of the junction left unmatched. The DNA for the CDR3 is TGTGCCAGCAGCTTGACGGGAGGGCCTCGGGTGGACGAGCAGTACTTC. Residues: CASSLTGGPRVDEQYF. The entire variable domain, with the rest obtained from reference TRBV11-2 and TRBJ2-7, is as follows: EAGVAQSPRYKIIEKRQSVAFWCNPISGHATLYWYQQILGQGPKLLIQFQNNGVVDDSQLPKDRFSAERLKGVDSTLKIQPAKLEDSAVYLCASSLTGGPRVDEQYFGPGTRLTVT.

The chain has TRBV11-2 and TRBJ1-1; D might be TRBD1 (5 bases). Trimming took 6 bases from V and 0 from J, leaving 14 bases between them. The CDR3 is 15 residues long. The germline V gene has CDR1 SGHAT and CDR2 FQNNGV. CDR3 DNA: TGTGCCAGCAGTCTGCCGGGGACTATGAACACTGAAGCTTTCTTT. Protein sequence: CASSLPGTMNTEAFF.

By share, this clone ranks as medium-sized. This chain links TRBV4-1 with TRBJ1-2; unclear D gene. CDR1 and CDR2 (germline): MGHRA, YSYEKL. This CDR3 is 12 amino acids long. Trimming cost V 4 bases and J 4 bases, with 7 bases left between them. In DNA, the CDR3 is TGCGCCAGCAGCCTTGACACCTATGGCTACACCTTC. It translates to CASSLDTYGYTF.

Only one count was recorded for this clone. The gene calls are TRBV7-2 and TRBJ2-1; 7 bases align to TRBD2. The CDR3 runs 13 residues. Germline assignment: CDR1 SGHTA and CDR2 FQGNSA. The ends lost 5 bases at V and 5 bases at J; junction bases unmatched: 3. The CDR3 reads CASSNGLDNEQFF. CDR3 in DNA: TGTGCCAGCAGCAACGGACTAGACAATGAGCAGTTCTTC.

In its sample, this clone was seen a few times. V and J are TRBV6-5 and TRBJ1-2, with D unresolved. V dropped 6 bases and J dropped 4 bases, with 9 bases sitting between them. The CDR3 is 12 amino acids. Germline lookup yields CDR1 MNHEY and CDR2 SVGAGI. CDR3 DNA: TGTGCCAGCAGGCAGCTAGGCTATGGCTACACCTTC. Amino acids: CASRQLGYGYTF.

This clone was recorded only once. The J gene is TRBJ1-6, the V gene TRBV6-5; a weak D match, TRBD1 (5 bases). The CDR3 has 14 residues. Germline-derived CDR1 and CDR2 are MNHEY and SVGAGI. The V end was cut by 3 bases, the J end by 10 bases, with 13 bases between. The CDR3 is CASSYQGWGSPLHF. The CDR3 DNA is TGTGCCAGCAGTTATCAGGGATGGGGATCACCCCTCCACTTT.

The CDR3 DNA sequence: TGTGCCAGCAGCCGGACTAGCGGCTCCTACAATGAGCAGTTCTTC. This gives the protein CASSRTSGSYNEQFF. The V and J genes are TRBV11-2 and TRBJ2-1; 10 bases map to TRBD2. With 5 bases clipped from V and 0 bases from J, the junction kept 1 base outside the gene matches. CDR3 length: 15 residues. From germline, CDR1 is SGHAT and CDR2 FQNNGV.

The chain carries TRBV6-5 and TRBJ1-5; D perhaps matches TRBD1 (5 bases). This CDR3 has 13 residues. Germline V gives CDR1 MNHEY, CDR2 SVGAGI. V gave up 6 bases and J gave up 7 bases, with 13 bases separating them. The CDR3 spells CASREGIYQPQHF. The CDR3 DNA reads as TGTGCCAGCAGGGAGGGGATCTACCAGCCCCAGCATTTT.

This chain links TRBV19 with TRBJ1-2, with D maybe TRBD1 (5 bases). CDR1 is LNHDA and CDR2 is SQIVND in the germline V gene (reference sequence). The CDR3 is 14 amino acids. Trimming stripped 4 bases from V and 1 base from J, with 10 bases between. CDR3 in amino acids: CASSTADSNYGYTF. In DNA form, the CDR3 reads TGTGCCAGTAGTACCGCAGACAGTAACTATGGCTACACCTTC.

This clone was counted at least ten times. This rearrangement joins TRBV5-1 to TRBJ2-5; TRBD2 might be the D (5 bases). Trimming took 5 bases from V and 5 from J, leaving 22 bases between them. This CDR3 has 16 residues. Germline V gene lookup returns CDR1 SGHRS and CDR2 YFSETQ. CDR3 sequence (DNA): TGCGCCAGCAGGGGCCCGGCGGGTTCCTCTGAGGAGACCCAGTACTTC. Protein: CASRGPAGSSEETQYF.

J is TRBJ2-7 and V is TRBV21-1; TRBD1, the table's D call, was not compared with the DNA. TRBV21-1 is given as a pseudogene. The CDR3 totals 10 residues. This CDR3 is CASYTGGRYF. In nucleotides, the CDR3 is TGTGCCAGTTACACAGGGGGTCGGTACTTC.

This clone has more than one count but fewer than ten. V usage is TRBV30 and J usage is TRBJ2-7; 9 nucleotides line up with TRBD1. V lost 5 bases to trimming and J lost 2 bases; unmatched junction nucleotides: 7. Germline lookup yields CDR1 GTSNPN and CDR2 SVGIG (reference sequence). The CDR3 has 14 residues. The CDR3 bases are TGTGCCTGGGTTCACAGGGGGCAAACCTACGAGCAGTACTTC. It specifies CAWVHRGQTYEQYF.

The chain is built from TRBV7-9 and TRBJ2-1, with 15 bases aligning to TRBD2. Germline V gene sequence: CDR1 SEHNR, CDR2 FQNEAQ (reference sequence). The CDR3 is 15 residues long. Trimming removed 0 bases from V and 9 bases from J; junction bases left unmatched: 0. CDR3: CASSLAGLAGGEQFF. CDR3 in DNA: TGTGCCAGCAGCTTAGCGGGACTAGCGGGGGGTGAGCAGTTCTTC.

The chain recombines TRBV9 with TRBJ2-1; no clear D. The V gene lost 2 bases and the J gene lost 8 bases, with 8 bases spanning the gap. In germline, CDR1 is SGDLS, CDR2 YYNGEE. The CDR3 is 12 amino acids. DNA for the CDR3: TGTGCCAGCAGCGTCCTAAACGATGAGCAGTTCTTC. Encoded protein: CASSVLNDEQFF.

J is TRBJ1-5 and V is TRBV10-2, with TRBD1 identical over 7 bases. This CDR3 has 16 amino acids. Trimming took 3 bases from V and 2 from J; bases not matched to a gene: 7. The germline V gene encodes CDR1 WSHSY and CDR2 SAAADI. CDR3 bases: TGCGCCAGCAGTGATAAGGCAGGGGGTGGCAATCAGCCCCAGCATTTT. As protein: CASSDKAGGGNQPQHF.

The V and J genes are TRBV6-5 and TRBJ1-5; no firm D call. CDR3 length equals 15 residues. Germline V lookup: CDR1 MNHEY, CDR2 SVGAGI. The V end was cut by 6 bases, the J end by 1 base, with 13 bases between. The CDR3 spells CASSLTYTSNQPQHF. In nucleotides, the CDR3 is TGTGCCAGCAGCTTAACATATACCAGCAATCAGCCCCAGCATTTT.

CDR3 sequence reads: CASSLSRSTRQTKETQYF. The CDR3 nucleotides are TGTGCCAGCAGCTTAAGTAGGAGTACGAGACAGACAAAAGAGACCCAGTACTTC. This sequence joins TRBV7-9 and TRBJ2-5; the D gene is possibly TRBD1 (5 bases). The CDR3 loop spans 18 amino acids. The germline CDR1 and CDR2 sequences are SEHNR and FQNEAQ (reference sequence). Between the trimmed V and J ends, which lost 2 bases and 3 bases, there was a span of 22 bases.

This chain links TRBV6-5 with TRBJ2-1; 7 bases agree with TRBD2. CDR3 length: 13 amino acids. Germline V gives CDR1 MNHEY, CDR2 SVGAGI. Germline trimming cut 8 bases from V and 6 bases from J; bases unmatched to any gene: 7. DNA for the CDR3: TGTGCCAGCCCAGGCGGGAGTCTCAATGAGCAGTTCTTC. Its protein product is CASPGGSLNEQFF.

The chain links TRBV7-9 to TRBJ1-5; tentatively, D is TRBD1 (5 bases). Germline-derived CDR1 and CDR2 are SEHNR and FQNEAQ (reference sequence). V was clipped by 9 bases and J by 6 bases, with 9 bases between them. This CDR3 spans 11 amino acids. The CDR3 DNA is TGTGCCAGGGGGAGGGGTCAGCCCCAGCATTTT. This sequence encodes CARGRGQPQHF. The full variable domain, completed using reference TRBV7-9 and TRBJ1-5, is DTGVSQNPRHKITKRGQNVTFRCDPISEHNRLYWYRQTLGQGPEFLTYFQNEAQLEKSRLLSDRFSAERPKGSFSTLEIQRTEQGDSAMYLCARGRGQPQHFGDGTRLSIL.

This chain connects TRBV7-6 to TRBJ2-5, with 8 bases fitting TRBD2. Unmatched junction bases numbered 11, after V lost 3 bases and J lost 2 bases. This CDR3 contains 17 residues. CDR1 SGHVS and CDR2 FNYEAQ come from the germline V gene. The CDR3 DNA reads TGTGCCAGCAGCTTCCTAATAGCGGGAACCACTCAAGAGACCCAGTACTTC. It translates to CASSFLIAGTTQETQYF.

This clone showed up just a few times. The chain carries TRBV6-4 and TRBJ2-1; perhaps TRBD2 as D (6 bases). V shed 10 bases and J shed 1 base, with 17 bases lying between them. This CDR3 has 15 residues. Looked up from germline, CDR1 is MRHNA and CDR2 is SNTAGT. CDR3 sequence reads: CATKVMAGSYNEQFF. In nucleotides, the CDR3 is TGTGCCACCAAGGTAATGGCGGGGTCCTACAATGAGCAGTTCTTC.

The rearrangement uses TRBV28 and TRBJ1-5; a possible D gene is TRBD1 (6 bases). CDR1 is MDHEN and CDR2 is SYDVKM in the germline V gene. This CDR3 spans 13 amino acids. With 6 bases removed from V and 4 bases from J, the gap between germline ends came to 10 bases. CDR3 loop: CASSRQVNQPQHF. The CDR3 region has the DNA TGTGCCAGCAGCCGACAGGTAAATCAGCCCCAGCATTTT.

This chain uses TRBV6-1 with TRBJ1-4; D may be TRBD1 (5 bases). Per the germline V gene, CDR1 is MNHNS and CDR2 is SASEGT. CDR3 length: 14 amino acids. Trimming stripped 5 bases from V and 8 bases from J, with 15 bases between. DNA of the CDR3: TGTGCCAGCAGTCCCCCTCCCGGGGGAGAAAAACTGTTTTTT. Amino acid sequence: CASSPPPGGEKLFF.

The rearrangement uses TRBV24-1 and TRBJ2-1, with 14 bases matching TRBD2. Germline lookup yields CDR1 KGHDR and CDR2 SFDVKD. CDR3 length equals 16 residues. Losses at the gene ends were 1 base for V and 9 bases for J; bases not matched to a gene: 4. The CDR3 DNA reads TGTGCCACCAGTGATTTCGGGACTAGCGGGAGTGGTGAGCAGTTCTTC. Translation gives CATSDFGTSGSGEQFF.